One sample yielded the 13 T cell receptor beta chains listed below, sequenced in a study of OX40 agonist ivuxolimab in advanced cancers. Using immunoSEQ multiplex PCR, the repertoire was profiled, and TCRdb retains in-frame clones only, with some absent. Of about 14,000 clones listed, 77% are singletons. The specimen was CD4+ or CD8+ T cells sorted from blood, collected in a trial of the OX40 agonist ivuxolimab. Receptors originate from an adult with an advanced solid tumor such as melanoma, head and neck, liver or kidney cancer.

The count of this clone is one. The chain uses TRBV2 and TRBJ2-1, with TRBD2 as a possible D gene (6 bases). The ends were cut back, 8 bases at V and 4 bases at J, with 15 bases in the middle. The CDR3 length is 14 residues. Germline-derived CDR1 and CDR2 are SNHLY and FYNNEI. DNA for the CDR3: TGTGCCAGCGGCGGAACGGACTATTACAATGAGCAGTTCTTC. Translated, it gives CASGGTDYYNEQFF.

This chain joins TRBV13 and TRBJ1-2; tentatively, D is TRBD1 (6 bases). With 5 bases removed from V and 5 bases from J, the gap between germline ends came to 15 bases. The CDR3 totals 14 residues. Germline V CDR1 and CDR2: PRHDT, FYEKMQ (reference sequence). CDR3: CASSQSGGGYGYTF. CDR3 in DNA: TGTGCCAGCAGCCAATCTGGAGGGGGATATGGCTACACCTTC. The entire variable domain, with the rest obtained from reference TRBV13 and TRBJ1-2, is as follows: AAGVIQSPRHLIKEKRETATLKCYPIPRHDTVYWYQQGPGQDPQFLISFYEKMQSDKGSIPDRFSAQQFSDYHSELNMSSLELGDSALYFCASSQSGGGYGYTFGSGTRLTVV.

This chain connects TRBV7-2 to TRBJ1-1; D unclear. The CDR3 is 14 amino acids. V lost 4 bases and J 3 bases, leaving 12 bases between the germline ends. Per the germline V gene, CDR1 is SGHTA and CDR2 is FQGNSA. For the CDR3, the DNA is TGTGCCAGCAGCTGGGGAGGACCCCACACTGAAGCTTTCTTT. Translating it yields CASSWGGPHTEAFF.

The J gene is TRBJ2-1, the V gene TRBV30, with D possibly TRBD2 on 5 matching bases. The CDR3 is 16 residues long. Germline V CDR1 and CDR2: GTSNPN, SVGIG (reference sequence). Trimming took off 3 bases at V and 1 base at J, with 16 bases between the two ends. Here the CDR3 reads CAWSSGLSGSYNEQFF. CDR3 coding DNA: TGTGCCTGGAGCTCCGGGCTCTCGGGATCCTACAATGAGCAGTTCTTC.

As regards this clone: One end of the junction does not line up with germline, which may come from a read error. CDR3 sequence: CASGYEQYF. The CDR3 DNA follows: TGTGCCAGCGGTTACGAGCAGTACTTC. The V call is TRBV6-6, the J call TRBJ2-7; no clear D gene. Germline V gene data show CDR1 as MNHNY and CDR2 as SVGAGI (reference sequence). CDR3 length: 9 residues.

The chain combines TRBV14 with TRBJ2-2; 10 bases are shared with TRBD2. Trimming took 5 bases from V and 7 from J; bases not matched to a gene: 7. CDR3 length equals 15 residues. CDR1 is SGHDN, CDR2 FVKESK, per germline. CDR3 coding DNA: TGTGCCAGCAGCATACTAGCGGGAAGTATCGGGGAGCTGTTTTTT. Its translation: CASSILAGSIGELFF.

The chain joins TRBV7-9 to TRBJ2-7; 12 nucleotides match TRBD2. Losses at the gene ends were 0 bases for V and 3 bases for J; bases not matched to a gene: 3. This CDR3 region has 16 residues. Germline loops: CDR1 SEHNR, CDR2 FQNEAQ (reference sequence). CDR3: CASSLAPSGGVYEQYF. CDR3 DNA sequence: TGTGCCAGCAGCTTAGCGCCTAGCGGGGGGGTCTACGAGCAGTACTTC.

This clone was observed once. The rearrangement joins TRBV14 to TRBJ2-1; 8 bases fit TRBD2. CDR1 SGHDN and CDR2 FVKESK come from the germline V gene. The length of the CDR3 is 16 residues. Losses at the gene ends were 4 bases for V and 3 bases for J; bases not matched to a gene: 8. The CDR3 nucleotides read TGTGCCAGCAGCCGCCTAAGCGGGGGCAGCTACAATGAGCAGTTCTTC. Encoded protein: CASSRLSGGSYNEQFF.

This clone has just a few counts. The chain has TRBV4-1 and TRBJ1-1; the match to TRBD1 covers 12 bases. CDR3 size: 16 residues. Germline V gene lookup returns CDR1 MGHRA and CDR2 YSYEKL. The V segment lost 3 bases and the J segment 0 bases; nucleotides outside the gene matches: 2. The CDR3 reads CASSQGQGAMNTEAFF. For the CDR3, the DNA is TGCGCCAGCAGCCAGGGACAGGGGGCGATGAACACTGAAGCTTTCTTT.

The rearrangement joins TRBV5-1 to TRBJ1-1; no definite D call. There are 14 residues in the CDR3. Germline lookup yields CDR1 SGHRS and CDR2 YFSETQ. The V and J ends lost 0 bases and 11 bases respectively, with 17 bases between them. In DNA, the CDR3 is TGCGCCAGCAGCTTGGCCAGTCAGGTCGATAGGGCTTTCTTT. Translating it yields CASSLASQVDRAFF.

The CDR3 region has the DNA TGTGCCAGTCGACGGGAGGAGAGCACCGGGGAGCTGTTTTTT. It codes for CASRREESTGELFF. The V gene is TRBV6-5, the J gene TRBJ2-2; 7 positions agree with TRBD2. This CDR3 has 14 residues. CDR1 and CDR2 from the germline V gene are MNHEY and SVGAGI. The V segment lost 9 bases and the J segment 4 bases; nucleotides outside the gene matches: 8.

This rearrangement joins TRBV28 to TRBJ2-1; 7 nucleotides match TRBD1. V was pared by 6 bases and J by 6 bases, with 11 bases of the junction left unmatched. Germline V gene sequence: CDR1 MDHEN, CDR2 SYDVKM. The CDR3 is made up of 15 amino acids. The chain's CDR3 is CASRPTGQALNEQFF. The CDR3 DNA reads TGTGCCAGCAGACCCACCGGACAGGCCCTCAATGAGCAGTTCTTC.

The chain uses TRBV4-3 and TRBJ1-1; tentatively, D is TRBD1 (5 bases). Germline lookup yields CDR1 LGHNA and CDR2 YSLEER. V was pared by 3 bases and J by 4 bases, with 9 bases between. The CDR3 is 13 amino acids. CDR3 nucleotide sequence: TGCGCCAGCAGCCAGGGGCTTTCCACTGAAGCTTTCTTT. Its protein product is CASSQGLSTEAFF.